This is a list of T cell receptor beta chains from one sample in a study of T cells in Graves' hyperthyroidism and ophthalmopathy. Using its own MiXCR run on the multiplex PCR reads, TCRdb lists one record per CDR3 protein. The table records 250,000 to 400,000 distinct CDR3 sequences, roughly an eighth of them present only once. Sequenced: blood. The origin of the receptors is a woman aged 40-49 years with Graves' ophthalmopathy. Both conserved end residues are part of each CDR3. The order of the fields is D gene, V gene, J gene, clone size, CDR3 DNA, CDR3 protein. The D gene is left open where the match is weak. Not all rows give a size; the values are once, few, many and, for expanded clones, a class.

d_call: TRBD1; v_call: TRBV20-1; j_call: TRBJ2-5; clone_size: .; cdr3_nt: TGCAGTGCTAGAGTTGCAGGGGGTCAAGAGACCCAGTACTTC; cdr3_aa: CSARVAGGQETQYF
d_call: .; v_call: TRBV27; j_call: TRBJ1-4; clone_size: many; cdr3_nt: TGTGCCAGCAGTTTAGTCTCGGCGGTACATGAAAAACTGTTTTTT; cdr3_aa: CASSLVSAVHEKLFF
d_call: .; v_call: TRBV19; j_call: TRBJ1-4; clone_size: .; cdr3_nt: TGTGCCAGTAGTATGAGGGGTTTTGAAAAACTGTTTTTT; cdr3_aa: CASSMRGFEKLFF
d_call: .; v_call: TRBV11-3; j_call: TRBJ2-5; clone_size: few; cdr3_nt: TGTGCCAGCAGCTTAGTTGGGGGGTACATGGAGACCCAGTACTTC; cdr3_aa: CASSLVGGYMETQYF
d_call: .; v_call: TRBV27; j_call: TRBJ2-7; clone_size: few; cdr3_nt: TGTGCCAGCAGGCCAGGGGCTGCCTACGAGCAGTACTTC; cdr3_aa: CASRPGAAYEQYF
d_call: .; v_call: TRBV9; j_call: TRBJ1-6; clone_size: .; cdr3_nt: TGTGCCAGCAGCGGGGACGGAAATTCACCCCTCCACTTT; cdr3_aa: CASSGDGNSPLHF
d_call: TRBD2; v_call: TRBV2; j_call: TRBJ2-3; clone_size: many; cdr3_nt: TGTGCCAGCAGTGACTATAGCGGGAGCCGCTCCACAGATACGCAGTATTTT; cdr3_aa: CASSDYSGSRSTDTQYF
d_call: .; v_call: TRBV7-2; j_call: TRBJ1-1; clone_size: many; cdr3_nt: TGTGCCAGCAGCTTAGCGCCCAACTCCCCCCTGGATACCCTCTTT; cdr3_aa: CASSLAPNSPLDTLF
d_call: .; v_call: TRBV9; j_call: TRBJ2-5; clone_size: many; cdr3_nt: TGTGCCAGCAGCGTATTTGCGGGAGAGACCCAGTACTTC; cdr3_aa: CASSVFAGETQYF
d_call: TRBD2; v_call: TRBV6-1; j_call: TRBJ2-1; clone_size: few; cdr3_nt: TGTGCCAGCAGTTATGTAGCGGGGGGCAACAATGAGCAGTTCTTC; cdr3_aa: CASSYVAGGNNEQFF
d_call: .; v_call: TRBV4-2; j_call: TRBJ2-7; clone_size: few; cdr3_nt: TGTGCCAGCAGCCAAGGGAGGTCCTACGAGCAGTACTTC; cdr3_aa: CASSQGRSYEQYF
d_call: .; v_call: TRBV20-1; j_call: TRBJ2-1; clone_size: many; cdr3_nt: TGCAGTGCTAGGCGTAATAGGATGGCATATGAGCAGTTCTTC; cdr3_aa: CSARRNRMAYEQFF